A single sample gave rise to the 3 T cell receptor beta chains below, sequenced in a study of T cell responses to AZD1222 COVID-19 vaccine. Profiling relied on immunoSEQ multiplex PCR, and the TCRdb table lists in-frame clones only, not all of them. Among about 180,000 clones listed, around nine tenths were seen once. This sample comprised peripheral blood, obtained on day 0 of AZD1222 vaccination. Receptor source: an adult in good health.

The chain is built from TRBV5-1 and TRBJ2-7; a weak D match, TRBD1 (6 bases). This CDR3 has 15 amino acids. The germline V gene encodes CDR1 SGHRS and CDR2 YFSETQ. Trimming removed 0 bases from V and 4 bases from J, with 14 bases in between. The CDR3 protein is CASSLGQVSLYEQYF. The CDR3 region has the DNA TGCGCCAGCAGCTTGGGACAGGTTAGTCTGTACGAGCAGTACTTC.

The chain uses TRBV9 and TRBJ2-2, with TRBD2 identical over 14 bases. This CDR3 contains 15 residues. From germline, CDR1 is SGDLS and CDR2 YYNGEE. Trimming cost V 5 bases and J 7 bases; bases outside gene matches: 4. CDR3 protein: CASSSGLAGGGELFF. CDR3 sequence (DNA): TGTGCCAGCAGTTCTGGACTAGCGGGGGGCGGGGAGCTGTTTTTT.

The V and J genes are TRBV7-9 and TRBJ1-4; 7 positions match TRBD1. Trimming cost V 3 bases and J 4 bases; bases outside gene matches: 2. Germline loops: CDR1 SEHNR, CDR2 FQNEAQ (reference sequence). This CDR3 comprises 14 residues. Here the CDR3 DNA reads TGTGCCAGCAGCTTGGGACAGTTTAATGAAAAACTGTTTTTT. Encoded protein: CASSLGQFNEKLFF.